These 5 T cell receptor beta chains came from one sample sequenced in a study of STAT3 mutations in large granular lymphocyte leukemia. Antigens of these TCRs are unknown. Study-level points and caveats: Every T-LGLL patient had at least one immunodominant TCRbeta clonotype.

Assay used: immunoSEQ multiplex PCR; TCRdb lists only in-frame clones, some missing. The sample contains about 15,000 clones, 84% of which appear only once. Sequenced material: peripheral blood mononuclear cells. The receptors derive from a man between 50 and 59 years old with T-cell large granular lymphocyte leukemia. Some clones in this sample may be carry-over from other donors' samples.

A few counts support this clone. The V and J genes are TRBV7-2 and TRBJ2-1; no clear D gene. Trimming took 1 base from V and 8 from J, leaving 9 bases between them. This CDR3 spans 13 amino acids. Germline V CDR1 and CDR2: SGHTA, FQGNSA. CDR3 in DNA: TGTGCCAGCAGCTTAGTAGTGCTGGATGAGCAGTTCTTC. The encoded protein is CASSLVVLDEQFF.

This chain uses TRBV5-1 with TRBJ1-4; the D is unclear. Germline assignment: CDR1 SGHRS and CDR2 YFSETQ. The V end lost 0 bases, the J end lost 7 bases, and 10 bases lay between the germline ends. The CDR3 is 14 residues long. For the CDR3, the DNA is TGCGCCAGCAGCTTGGCCGTAAGAGGTGAAAAACTGTTTTTT. Translation: CASSLAVRGEKLFF.

This chain uses TRBV2 with TRBJ1-5; no firm D call. Germline CDR1 SNHLY, CDR2 FYNNEI. The CDR3 contains 15 residues. The ends were cut back, 3 bases at V and 7 bases at J, with 16 bases in the middle. The CDR3 coding sequence is TGTGCCAGCAGTGACCTTGGTTTAAGTGGCCAGCCCCAGCATTTT. Protein product: CASSDLGLSGQPQHF.

The table lists this clone with a count of one. The chain employs TRBV2 and TRBJ1-4; 8 positions agree with TRBD1. Per the germline V gene, CDR1 is SNHLY and CDR2 is FYNNEI. This CDR3 is 14 amino acids long. With 6 bases clipped from V and 8 bases from J, the junction kept 8 bases outside the gene matches. CDR3 in DNA: TGTGCCAGCAGCATAGACAGGGGAGACGAAAAACTGTTTTTT. Its translation: CASSIDRGDEKLFF.

V is TRBV6-6 and J is TRBJ2-1, with D possibly being TRBD1 (6 bases). This CDR3 is 14 amino acids long. Germline V gene data show CDR1 as MNHNY and CDR2 as SVGAGI (reference sequence). V lost 5 bases to trimming and J lost 4 bases, with 12 bases between them. The CDR3 DNA follows: TGTGCCAGCAGTCGGGCAGGGGTTTACAATGAGCAGTTCTTC. Its translation: CASSRAGVYNEQFF.